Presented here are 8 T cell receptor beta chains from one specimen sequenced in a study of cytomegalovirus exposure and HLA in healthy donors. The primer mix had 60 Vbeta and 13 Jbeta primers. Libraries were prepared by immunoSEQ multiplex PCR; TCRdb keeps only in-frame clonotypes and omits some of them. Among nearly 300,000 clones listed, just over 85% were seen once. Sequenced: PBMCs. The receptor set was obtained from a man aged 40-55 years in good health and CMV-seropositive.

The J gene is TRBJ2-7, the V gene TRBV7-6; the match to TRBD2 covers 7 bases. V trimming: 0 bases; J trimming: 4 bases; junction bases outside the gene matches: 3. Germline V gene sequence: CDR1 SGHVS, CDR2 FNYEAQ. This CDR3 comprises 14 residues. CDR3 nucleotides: TGTGCCAGCAGCTTAGCGGGAGGGGTGTACGAGCAGTACTTC. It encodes CASSLAGGVYEQYF.

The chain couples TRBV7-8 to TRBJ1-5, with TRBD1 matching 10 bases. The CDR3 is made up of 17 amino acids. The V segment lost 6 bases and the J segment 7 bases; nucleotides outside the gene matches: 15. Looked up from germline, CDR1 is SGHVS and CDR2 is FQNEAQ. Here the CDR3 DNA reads TGTGCCAGCAGTCCTACTCTTAGACAGGGGGCACACCAGCCCCAGCATTTT. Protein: CASSPTLRQGAHQPQHF.

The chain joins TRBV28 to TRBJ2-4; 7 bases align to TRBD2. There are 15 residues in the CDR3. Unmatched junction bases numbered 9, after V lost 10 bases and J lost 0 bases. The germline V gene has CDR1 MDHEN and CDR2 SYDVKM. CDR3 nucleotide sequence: TGTGCCACACTCCTTAGCGGGTTAGCCAAAAACATTCAGTACTTC. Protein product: CATLLSGLAKNIQYF.

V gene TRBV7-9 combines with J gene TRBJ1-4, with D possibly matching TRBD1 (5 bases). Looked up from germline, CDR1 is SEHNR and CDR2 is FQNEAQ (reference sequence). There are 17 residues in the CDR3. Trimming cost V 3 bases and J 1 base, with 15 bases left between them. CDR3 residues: CASSFGADAVTNEKLFF. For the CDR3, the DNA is TGTGCCAGCAGCTTTGGGGCAGACGCGGTAACTAATGAAAAACTGTTTTTT.

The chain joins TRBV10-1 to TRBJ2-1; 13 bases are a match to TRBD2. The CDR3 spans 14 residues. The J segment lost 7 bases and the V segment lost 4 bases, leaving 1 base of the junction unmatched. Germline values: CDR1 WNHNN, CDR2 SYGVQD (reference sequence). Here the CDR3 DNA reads TGCGCCAGCAGTGGGACTAGCGGGAGTAATGAGCAGTTCTTC. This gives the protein CASSGTSGSNEQFF.

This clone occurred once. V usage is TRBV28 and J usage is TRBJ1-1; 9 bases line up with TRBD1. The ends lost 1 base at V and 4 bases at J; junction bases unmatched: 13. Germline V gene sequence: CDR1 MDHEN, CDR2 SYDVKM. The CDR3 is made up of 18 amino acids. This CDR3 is CASSLSPGQGKGGTEAFF. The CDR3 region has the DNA TGTGCCAGCAGTTTATCCCCGGGACAGGGTAAAGGGGGCACTGAAGCTTTCTTT. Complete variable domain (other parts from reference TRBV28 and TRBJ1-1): DVKVTQSSRYLVKRTGEKVFLECVQDMDHENMFWYRQDPGLGLRLIYFSYDVKMKEKGDIPEGYSVSREKKERFSLILESASTNQTSMYLCASSLSPGQGKGGTEAFFGQGTRLTVV.

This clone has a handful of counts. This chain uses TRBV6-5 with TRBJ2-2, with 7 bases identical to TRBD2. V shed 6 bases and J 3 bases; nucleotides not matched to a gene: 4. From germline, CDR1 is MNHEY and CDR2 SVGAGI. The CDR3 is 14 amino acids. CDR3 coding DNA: TGTGCCAGCAGGAAAGCGGGATACACCGGGGAGCTGTTTTTT. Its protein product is CASRKAGYTGELFF.

For the CDR3, the DNA is TGTGCCAGCAGTTCACTAGCGGGGTTCACAGATACGCAGTATTTT. Translation gives CASSSLAGFTDTQYF. V gene TRBV28 combines with J gene TRBJ2-3, with TRBD2 matching over 10 bases. Trimming at V came to 4 bases and at J to 2 bases, leaving 3 bases not matched to a gene. Germline CDR1 reads MDHEN; CDR2 reads SYDVKM. This CDR3 is built from 15 residues.